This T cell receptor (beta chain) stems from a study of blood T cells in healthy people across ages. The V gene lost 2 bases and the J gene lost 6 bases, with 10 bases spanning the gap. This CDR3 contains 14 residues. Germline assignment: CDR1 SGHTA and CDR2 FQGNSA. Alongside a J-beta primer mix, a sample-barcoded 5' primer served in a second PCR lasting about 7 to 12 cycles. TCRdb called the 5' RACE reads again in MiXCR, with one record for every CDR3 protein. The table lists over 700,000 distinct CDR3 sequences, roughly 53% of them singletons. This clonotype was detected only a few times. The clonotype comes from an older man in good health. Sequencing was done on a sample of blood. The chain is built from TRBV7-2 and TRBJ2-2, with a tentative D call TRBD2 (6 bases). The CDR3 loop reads CASSLSGGAGELFF. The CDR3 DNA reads TGTGCCAGCAGCTTATCCGGGGGAGCCGGGGAGCTGTTTTTT. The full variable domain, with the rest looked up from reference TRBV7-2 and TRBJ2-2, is GAGVSQSPSNKVTEKGKDVELRCDPISGHTALYWYRQSLGQGLEFLIYFQGNSAPDKSGLPSDRFSAERTGGSVSTLTIQRTQQEDSAVYLCASSLSGGAGELFFGEGSRLTVL.